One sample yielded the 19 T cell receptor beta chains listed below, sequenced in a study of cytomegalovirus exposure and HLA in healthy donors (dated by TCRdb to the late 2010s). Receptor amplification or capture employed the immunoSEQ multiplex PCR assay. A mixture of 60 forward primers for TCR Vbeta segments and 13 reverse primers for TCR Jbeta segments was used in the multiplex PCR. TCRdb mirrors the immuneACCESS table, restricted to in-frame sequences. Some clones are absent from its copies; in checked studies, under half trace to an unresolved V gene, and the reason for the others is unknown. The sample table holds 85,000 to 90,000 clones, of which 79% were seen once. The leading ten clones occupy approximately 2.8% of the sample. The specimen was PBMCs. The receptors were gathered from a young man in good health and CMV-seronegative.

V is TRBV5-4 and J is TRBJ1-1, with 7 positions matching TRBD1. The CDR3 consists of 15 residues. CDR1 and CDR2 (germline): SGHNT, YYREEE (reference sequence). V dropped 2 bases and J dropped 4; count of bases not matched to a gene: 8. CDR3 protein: CASSLQTGEATEAFF. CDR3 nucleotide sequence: TGTGCCAGCAGCTTACAAACAGGGGAGGCCACTGAAGCTTTCTTT. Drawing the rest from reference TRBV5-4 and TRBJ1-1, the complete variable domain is ETGVTQSPTHLIKTRGQQVTLRCSSQSGHNTVSWYQQALGQGPQFIFQYYREEENGRGNFPPRFSGLQFPNYSSELNVNALELDDSALYLCASSLQTGEATEAFFGQGTRLTVV.

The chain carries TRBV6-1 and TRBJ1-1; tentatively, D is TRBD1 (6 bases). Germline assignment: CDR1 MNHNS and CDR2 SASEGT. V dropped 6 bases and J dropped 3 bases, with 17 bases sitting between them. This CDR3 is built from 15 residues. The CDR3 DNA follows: TGTGCCAGCAGCGCAATCAGGGGACGCGACACTGAAGCTTTCTTT. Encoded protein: CASSAIRGRDTEAFF.

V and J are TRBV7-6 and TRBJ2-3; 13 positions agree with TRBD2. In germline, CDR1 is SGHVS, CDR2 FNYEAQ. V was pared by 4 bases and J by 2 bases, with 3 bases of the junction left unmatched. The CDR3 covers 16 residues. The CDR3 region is CASSSGLAGSTDTQYF. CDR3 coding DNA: TGTGCCAGCAGCTCGGGACTAGCGGGGTCCACAGATACGCAGTATTTT.

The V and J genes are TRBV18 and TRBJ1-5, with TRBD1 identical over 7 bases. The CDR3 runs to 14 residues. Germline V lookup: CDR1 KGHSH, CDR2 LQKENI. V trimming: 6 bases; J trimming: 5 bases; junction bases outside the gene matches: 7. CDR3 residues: CASSSGQEYQPQHF. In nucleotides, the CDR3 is TGTGCCAGCTCGTCCGGACAGGAATATCAGCCCCAGCATTTT.

Here the CDR3 reads CASSSVWTPQNIQYF. In DNA, the CDR3 is TGCGCCAGCAGCTCCGTGTGGACTCCCCAAAACATTCAGTACTTC. The V gene is TRBV5-1, the J gene TRBJ2-4, with a possible D match to TRBD2 (5 bases). Trimming took 3 bases from V and 5 from J, leaving 15 bases between them. The CDR3 contains 15 residues. Per germline, CDR1 SGHRS and CDR2 YFSETQ.

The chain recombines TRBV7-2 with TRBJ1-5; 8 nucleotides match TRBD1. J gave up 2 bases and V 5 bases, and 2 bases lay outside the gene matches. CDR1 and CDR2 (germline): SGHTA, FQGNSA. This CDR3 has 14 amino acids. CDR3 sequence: CASSKDRGNQPQHF. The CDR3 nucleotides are TGTGCCAGCAGCAAGGACAGGGGCAATCAGCCCCAGCATTTT.

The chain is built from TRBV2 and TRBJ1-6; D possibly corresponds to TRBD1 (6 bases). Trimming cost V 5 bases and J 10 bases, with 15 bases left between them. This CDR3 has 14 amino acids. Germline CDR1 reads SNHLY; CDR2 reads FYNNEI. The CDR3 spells CASSLQGTASPLHF. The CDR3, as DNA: TGTGCCAGCAGTCTACAGGGAACGGCCTCACCCCTCCACTTT.

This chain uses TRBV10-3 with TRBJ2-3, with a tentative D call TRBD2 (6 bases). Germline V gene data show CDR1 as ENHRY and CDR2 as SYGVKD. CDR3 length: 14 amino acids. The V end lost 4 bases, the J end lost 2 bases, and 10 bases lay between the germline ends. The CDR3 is CAISAGENTDTQYF. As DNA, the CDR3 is TGTGCCATCAGTGCGGGGGAGAACACAGATACGCAGTATTTT.

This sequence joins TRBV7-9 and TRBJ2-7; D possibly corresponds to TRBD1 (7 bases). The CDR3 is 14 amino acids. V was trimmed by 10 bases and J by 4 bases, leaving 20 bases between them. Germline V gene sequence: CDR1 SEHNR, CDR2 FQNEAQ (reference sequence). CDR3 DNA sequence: TGTGCCACATCATTAGAGGGGGCGGGATACGAGCAGTACTTC. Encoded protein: CATSLEGAGYEQYF.

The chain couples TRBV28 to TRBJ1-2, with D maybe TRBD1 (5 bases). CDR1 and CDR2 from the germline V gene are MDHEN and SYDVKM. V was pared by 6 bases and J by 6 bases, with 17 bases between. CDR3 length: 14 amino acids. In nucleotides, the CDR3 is TGTGCCAGCAGAATTCCAGGACACTATCATGGCTACACCTTC. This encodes CASRIPGHYHGYTF.

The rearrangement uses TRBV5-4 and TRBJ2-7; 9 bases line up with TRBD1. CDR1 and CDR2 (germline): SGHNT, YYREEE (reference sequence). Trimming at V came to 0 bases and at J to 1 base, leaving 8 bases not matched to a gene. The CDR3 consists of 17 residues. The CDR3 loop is CASSLGGTGWVSYEQYF. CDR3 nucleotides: TGTGCCAGCAGCTTGGGCGGGACAGGGTGGGTATCCTACGAGCAGTACTTC. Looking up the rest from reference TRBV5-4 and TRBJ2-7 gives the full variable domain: ETGVTQSPTHLIKTRGQQVTLRCSSQSGHNTVSWYQQALGQGPQFIFQYYREEENGRGNFPPRFSGLQFPNYSSELNVNALELDDSALYLCASSLGGTGWVSYEQYFGPGTRLTVT.

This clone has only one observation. CDR3 region: CASTLGGDQPQHF. CDR3 coding DNA: TGTGCCAGTACCCTTGGCGGGGATCAGCCCCAGCATTTT. This chain links TRBV19 with TRBJ1-5, with D uncertain. This CDR3 has 13 amino acids. The germline gives CDR1 LNHDA, CDR2 SQIVND (reference sequence). V lost 7 bases to trimming and J lost 5 bases, with 12 bases between them.

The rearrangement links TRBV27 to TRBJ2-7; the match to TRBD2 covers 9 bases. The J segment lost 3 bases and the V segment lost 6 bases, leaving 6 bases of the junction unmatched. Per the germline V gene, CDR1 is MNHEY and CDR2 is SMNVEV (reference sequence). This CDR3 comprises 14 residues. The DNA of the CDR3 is TGTGCCAGCAGGACTAGCGGAAGTATCTACGAGCAGTACTTC. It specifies CASRTSGSIYEQYF.

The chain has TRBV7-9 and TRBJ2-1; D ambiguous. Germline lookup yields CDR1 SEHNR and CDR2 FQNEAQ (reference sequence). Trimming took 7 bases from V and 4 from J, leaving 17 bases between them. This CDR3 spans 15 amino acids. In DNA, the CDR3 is TGTGCCAGCACCCAAGCGCAAACTTATTACAATGAGCAGTTCTTC. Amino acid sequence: CASTQAQTYYNEQFF.

This CDR3 is CASSQPGQGATNTEAFF. CDR3 sequence (DNA): TGCGCCAGCAGTCAACCGGGACAGGGGGCCACGAACACTGAAGCTTTCTTT. This rearrangement joins TRBV23-1 to TRBJ1-1; 12 nucleotides line up with TRBD1. TRBV23-1 is annotated as an ORF whose role is uncertain. V shed 2 bases and J 1 base; nucleotides not matched to a gene: 5. The CDR3 contains 17 residues.

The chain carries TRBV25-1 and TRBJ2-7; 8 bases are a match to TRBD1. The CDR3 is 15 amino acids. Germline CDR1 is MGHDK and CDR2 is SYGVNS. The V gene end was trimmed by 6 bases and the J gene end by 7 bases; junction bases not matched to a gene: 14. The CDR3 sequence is CASSALGQGAGEQYF. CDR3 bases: TGTGCCAGCAGCGCATTGGGCCAGGGGGCAGGAGAGCAGTACTTC.

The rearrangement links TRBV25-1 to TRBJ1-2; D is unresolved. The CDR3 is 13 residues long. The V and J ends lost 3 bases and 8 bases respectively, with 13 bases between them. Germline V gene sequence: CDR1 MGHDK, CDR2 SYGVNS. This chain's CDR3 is CASSDSDIGGYTF. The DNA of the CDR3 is TGTGCCAGCAGTGACTCAGACATTGGGGGCTACACCTTC.

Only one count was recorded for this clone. DNA of the CDR3: TGCGCCAGCAGCGAACGAATGGGGAGCGGGAGTTACGAGCAGTACTTC. Its protein is CASSERMGSGSYEQYF. This chain joins TRBV4-1 and TRBJ2-7, with 8 positions matching TRBD2. Germline V gives CDR1 MGHRA, CDR2 YSYEKL. J was trimmed by 4 bases and V by 5 bases; bases with no gene match: 13. The CDR3 is 16 residues long.

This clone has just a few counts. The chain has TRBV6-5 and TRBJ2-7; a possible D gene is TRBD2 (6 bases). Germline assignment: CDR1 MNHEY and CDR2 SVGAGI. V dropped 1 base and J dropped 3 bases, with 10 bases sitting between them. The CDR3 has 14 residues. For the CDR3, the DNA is TGTGCCAGCAGTTACTGGCAGGGAGGCTACGAGCAGTACTTC. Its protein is CASSYWQGGYEQYF.